What follows describes a single TCR beta chain. Profiled with immunoSEQ multiplex PCR; TCRdb holds only in-frame clones, not every one. The sample includes 60,000 or so clones, 75% to 85% seen only once; the top ten take around 16%. This record belongs to a study of blood T cell repertoires in COVID-19. J gave up 5 bases and V 3 bases, and 5 bases lay outside the gene matches. CDR3 size: 16 residues. Germline-derived CDR1 and CDR2 are SGDLS and YYNGEE. J is TRBJ2-3 and V is TRBV9; 14 bases are shared with TRBD2. Sequencing was performed on peripheral blood. The TCR was taken from a human donor in a cohort sampled during active COVID-19. For the CDR3, the DNA is TGTGCCAGCAGCGGACTAGCGGGGGGGCCGATAGATACGCAGTATTTT. Encoded protein: CASSGLAGGPIDTQYF. Looking up the rest from reference TRBV9 and TRBJ2-3 gives the full variable domain: DSGVTQTPKHLITATGQRVTLRCSPRSGDLSVYWYQQSLDQGLQFLIQYYNGEERAKGNILERFSAQQFPDLHSELNLSSLELGDSALYFCASSGLAGGPIDTQYFGPGTRLTVL.